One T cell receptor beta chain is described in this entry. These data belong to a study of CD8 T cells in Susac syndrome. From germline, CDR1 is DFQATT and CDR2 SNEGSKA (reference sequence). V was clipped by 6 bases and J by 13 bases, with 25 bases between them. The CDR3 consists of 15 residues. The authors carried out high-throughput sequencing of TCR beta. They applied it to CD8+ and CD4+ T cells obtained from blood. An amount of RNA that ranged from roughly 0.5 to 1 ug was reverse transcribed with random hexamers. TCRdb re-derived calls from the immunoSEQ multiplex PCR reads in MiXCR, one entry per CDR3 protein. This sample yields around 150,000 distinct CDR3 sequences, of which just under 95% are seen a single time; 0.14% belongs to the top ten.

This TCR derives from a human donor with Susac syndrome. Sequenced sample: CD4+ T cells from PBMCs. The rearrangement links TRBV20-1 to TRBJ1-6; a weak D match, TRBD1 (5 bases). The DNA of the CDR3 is TGCAGTGCGGAAGATCCCCGACAGACTACCTTCCCCCTCCACTTT. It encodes CSAEDPRQTTFPLHF.